A single sample gave rise to the 24 T cell receptor beta chains below, sequenced in a study of T-cell reconstitution after alpha-beta-depleted transplantation in children. TCRbeta library preparation incorporated unique molecular identifiers. TCRdb used MiXCR to reprocess the PCR reads, holding one entry per CDR3 protein. The data contain approximately 1,000,000 distinct CDR3 sequences, about 29% of them singletons. Sample: PBMCs, mostly from graft donor cells, taken 360 days after TCRalphabeta/CD19-depleted stem cell transplant. These receptors came from a boy younger than two who had a stem cell transplant for SCID, so the T cells may come from the graft donor.

CDR3 loop: CASSKWGTPYEQYF. CDR3 in DNA: TGTGCCAGCAGCAAATGGGGGACACCTTACGAGCAGTACTTC. This chain links TRBV21-1 with TRBJ2-7; the tabulated D call, TRBD1, remains unverified against the DNA. TRBV21-1 is a known pseudogene. CDR3 length: 14 amino acids.

This rearrangement joins TRBV11-2 to TRBJ1-2, with no clear D. This CDR3 spans 14 amino acids. The V and J ends lost 5 bases and 4 bases respectively, with 14 bases between them. From germline, CDR1 is SGHAT and CDR2 FQNNGV. This chain's CDR3 is CASSPKLAVYGYTF. CDR3 bases: TGTGCCAGCAGCCCCAAGCTGGCAGTCTATGGCTACACCTTC.

The chain recombines TRBV7-8 with TRBJ2-5; 12 positions match TRBD2. Per the germline V gene, CDR1 is SGHVS and CDR2 is FQNEAQ. The CDR3 extends over 17 amino acids. With V trimmed by 3 bases and J by 1 base, 6 bases remained unmatched. The CDR3 DNA sequence: TGTGCCAGCAGCTTGATAGGACTAGCGGGGCCCCAAGAGACCCAGTACTTC. Translation gives CASSLIGLAGPQETQYF.

The chain uses TRBV3-1 and TRBJ1-1; D not certain. The V gene lost 1 base and the J gene lost 5 bases, with 11 bases spanning the gap. CDR1 and CDR2 from the germline V gene are LGHDT and YNNKEL (reference sequence). This CDR3 region has 14 residues. CDR3 amino acids: CASSQARVGTEAFF. DNA for the CDR3: TGTGCCAGCAGCCAAGCGAGGGTTGGGACTGAAGCTTTCTTT.

The chain couples TRBV4-1 to TRBJ1-2; 7 bases agree with TRBD1. Germline trimming cut 3 bases from V and 4 bases from J; bases unmatched to any gene: 11. CDR1 and CDR2 from the germline V gene are MGHRA and YSYEKL. The CDR3 loop spans 16 amino acids. The CDR3 is CASSQRTTGAIYGYTF. The CDR3 DNA sequence: TGCGCCAGCAGCCAGCGTACAACAGGGGCGATCTATGGCTACACCTTC.

A few counts support this clonotype. The chain joins TRBV12-3 or TRBV12-4 to TRBJ1-3; D is perhaps TRBD1 (5 bases). The CDR3 consists of 18 residues. The ends were cut back, 3 bases at V and 4 bases at J, with 22 bases in the middle. CDR3 bases: TGTGCCAGCAGTTTGGGACCCCAGGGAAGAGTGGGAGGAAACACCATATATTTT. This sequence encodes CASSLGPQGRVGGNTIYF.

The gene calls are TRBV29-1 and TRBJ1-1; D is unclear. The CDR3 has 14 amino acids. Trimming removed 3 bases at V and 8 bases at J, with 19 bases between. Germline V gene lookup returns CDR1 SQVTM and CDR2 ANQGSEA. The CDR3, as DNA: TGCAGCGTTGAGGAGGGAGCTGAAACCTCAGAAGCTTTCTTT. Amino acid sequence: CSVEEGAETSEAFF.

The gene calls are TRBV12-3 or TRBV12-4 and TRBJ2-7; 8 bases map to TRBD1. V shed 2 bases and J 0 bases; nucleotides not matched to a gene: 6. The CDR3 consists of 16 residues. CDR3 in amino acids: CASSLRQGFYSYEQYF. In nucleotides, the CDR3 is TGTGCCAGCAGTTTACGACAGGGGTTCTACTCCTACGAGCAGTACTTC.

The rearrangement uses TRBV7-9 and TRBJ2-1; D may match TRBD1 or TRBD2 (5 bases each). V shed 5 bases and J shed 5 bases, with 19 bases lying between them. From germline, CDR1 is SEHNR and CDR2 FQNEAQ (reference sequence). This CDR3 has 16 amino acids. CDR3 bases: TGTGCCAGCAGCCCGTTGACGAGAGGGGCAGACAATGAGCAGTTCTTC. Translation: CASSPLTRGADNEQFF.

This clonotype was counted a few times. The chain joins TRBV5-1 to TRBJ2-1, with 10 bases matching TRBD2. Trimming cost V 2 bases and J 6 bases; bases outside gene matches: 5. The CDR3 has 15 amino acids. The germline V gene has CDR1 SGHRS and CDR2 YFSETQ. CDR3 region: CASSFQRGGLNEQFF. The CDR3 bases are TGCGCCAGCAGCTTCCAGCGGGGGGGCCTCAATGAGCAGTTCTTC.

This clonotype was seen a handful of times. The CDR3 sequence: CASRGGGNNEQFF. CDR3 DNA sequence: TGTGCCAGCAGGGGCGGGGGTAATAATGAGCAGTTCTTC. The chain recombines TRBV12-3 or TRBV12-4 with TRBJ2-1, with TRBD2 matching 7 bases. There are 13 residues in the CDR3. V shed 6 bases and J 7 bases; nucleotides not matched to a gene: 6.

This clonotype has just a few counts. The gene calls are TRBV6-5 and TRBJ2-2, with D unclear. CDR1 and CDR2 from the germline V gene are MNHEY and SVGAGI. Trimming pared 0 bases from V and 0 bases from J, leaving 8 bases between. The CDR3 sequence is 16 residues long. The DNA of the CDR3 is TGTGCCAGCAGTTACTCAGGCGGATCGAACACCGGGGAGCTGTTTTTT. Its translation is CASSYSGGSNTGELFF.

The CDR3 is CAISESGTGTYNEQFF. In DNA, the CDR3 is TGTGCCATCAGTGAGTCTGGGACAGGAACTTACAATGAGCAGTTCTTC. This sequence joins TRBV10-3 and TRBJ2-1, with 8 bases identical to TRBD1. The germline gives CDR1 ENHRY, CDR2 SYGVKD. J lost 4 bases, V lost 0 bases, and 5 bases had no gene match. The length of the CDR3 is 16 residues.

A few counts support this clonotype. The chain employs TRBV20-1 and TRBJ2-6; maybe TRBD1 (5 bases). CDR3 length equals 13 residues. Trimming left V 3 bases short and J 5 bases short, with 8 bases between. Looked up from germline, CDR1 is DFQATT and CDR2 is SNEGSKA (reference sequence). DNA for the CDR3: TGCAGTGCTAGCCAGGGTAGGGCCAACGTCCTGACTTTC. Translation gives CSASQGRANVLTF.

The J gene is TRBJ1-1, the V gene TRBV6-1; D not resolved. With 3 bases removed from V and 0 bases from J, the gap between germline ends came to 17 bases. Per the germline V gene, CDR1 is MNHNS and CDR2 is SASEGT. This CDR3 is built from 17 residues. In DNA form, the CDR3 reads TGTGCCAGCAGTGACCCTCCCGCAGCTTTGATGAACACTGAAGCTTTCTTT. This codes for CASSDPPAALMNTEAFF.

This chain connects TRBV9 to TRBJ2-7, with no clear D. Germline lookup yields CDR1 SGDLS and CDR2 YYNGEE. The V end was cut by 4 bases, the J end by 5 bases, with 16 bases between. There are 14 residues in the CDR3. CDR3 sequence reads: CASSPTLALDEQYF. CDR3 coding DNA: TGTGCCAGCAGCCCTACCCTGGCTCTTGACGAGCAGTACTTC.

The rearrangement links TRBV4-3 to TRBJ2-2; D call uncertain. CDR3 length: 14 amino acids. The germline V gene encodes CDR1 LGHNA and CDR2 YSLEER. The V gene lost 4 bases and the J gene lost 0 bases, with 6 bases spanning the gap. Here the CDR3 DNA reads TGCGCCAGCAGCCCAACAACGAACACCGGGGAGCTGTTTTTT. Translated, it gives CASSPTTNTGELFF.

This clonotype was detected ten times or more. The rearrangement uses TRBV28 and TRBJ2-3; the D is unclear. The CDR3 sequence is 14 residues long. Germline loops: CDR1 MDHEN, CDR2 SYDVKM. The ends were cut back, 6 bases at V and 0 bases at J, with 10 bases in the middle. Here the CDR3 DNA reads TGTGCCAGCAGCATGATCCCTAGCACAGATACGCAGTATTTT. Its translation is CASSMIPSTDTQYF.

The chain links TRBV5-1 to TRBJ2-5; D possibly corresponds to TRBD2 (5 bases). V was pared by 2 bases and J by 5 bases, with 13 bases between. Per germline, CDR1 SGHRS and CDR2 YFSETQ. The CDR3 runs to 14 residues. CDR3 DNA: TGCGCCAGCAGCTTCGGACCTGGCGGGGAGACCCAGTACTTC. It specifies CASSFGPGGETQYF.

This clonotype was counted a few times. This chain links TRBV15 with TRBJ2-7, with 8 bases fitting TRBD1. This CDR3 is built from 16 residues. J lost 5 bases, V lost 4 bases, and 13 bases had no gene match. Germline CDR1 and CDR2: LNHNV and YYDKDF (reference sequence). The CDR3 here is CATSTGRDRSRNEQYF. The CDR3 DNA follows: TGTGCCACCAGCACAGGCCGGGACAGGAGTAGGAACGAGCAGTACTTC. The full variable domain, rest sourced from reference TRBV15 and TRBJ2-7, is DAMVIQNPRYQVTQFGKPVTLSCSQTLNHNVMYWYQQKSSQAPKLLFHYYDKDFNNEADTPDNFQSRRPNTSFCFLDIRSPGLGDTAMYLCATSTGRDRSRNEQYFGPGTRLTVT.

This clonotype was seen more than once but under ten times. Mismatch with germline at one junction end may stem from a read error. The chain is built from TRBV28 and TRBJ2-4; D uncertain. The CDR3 contains 11 residues. From germline, CDR1 is MDHEN and CDR2 SYDVKM. The CDR3 reads CASRYEWKLIF. Written as DNA, the CDR3 is TGTGCCAGCAGGTACGAGTGGAAGTTGATATTC. Full variable domain (outside the CDR3, taken from reference TRBV28 and TRBJ2-4): DVKVTQSSRYLVKRTGEKVFLECVQDMDHENMFWYRQDPGLGLRLIYFSYDVKMKEKGDIPEGYSVSREKKERFSLILESASTNQTSMYLCASRYEWKLIFGAGTRLSVL.

Only a few counts were recorded for this clonotype. The chain recombines TRBV20-1 with TRBJ2-5; no clear D gene. The CDR3 is made up of 12 amino acids. Germline V gene sequence: CDR1 DFQATT, CDR2 SNEGSKA (reference sequence). The germline V and J ends were trimmed by 0 bases and 4 bases, with 6 bases remaining between them. CDR3 sequence (DNA): TGCAGTGCTAGAGATATGGGAGAGACCCAGTACTTC. It translates to CSARDMGETQYF.

In its sample, this clonotype was seen a few times. V is TRBV5-6 and J is TRBJ2-3, with D perhaps given as TRBD1 or TRBD2 (5 bases each). Germline loops: CDR1 SGHDT, CDR2 YYEEEE. Trimming took 1 base from V and 5 from J, leaving 11 bases between them. The CDR3 has 14 residues. The CDR3 loop reads CASSLPSGGDTQYF. DNA for the CDR3: TGTGCCAGCAGCTTGCCGAGTGGGGGAGATACGCAGTATTTT.

This clonotype was seen a few times. Here the CDR3 DNA reads TGTGCCAGCAGTGTGTGGTCCTCCTACACCTCCTACGAGCAGTACTTC. Translating gives CASSVWSSYTSYEQYF. This chain links TRBV6-1 with TRBJ2-7; D gene unclear. This CDR3 has 16 residues. V lost 4 bases and J 0 bases, leaving 16 bases between the germline ends. CDR1 MNHNS and CDR2 SASEGT come from the germline V gene.